This T cell receptor beta chain was sequenced in a study of technical replicates of blood from a few donors. Data came from immunoSEQ multiplex PCR; TCRdb stores just in-frame clones and leaves some out. This sample has 50,000 to 60,000 clones, with about 95% found just once. Per the germline V gene, CDR1 is MNHNS and CDR2 is SASEGT. Trimming left V 1 base short and J 1 base short, with 13 bases between. This CDR3 is 16 amino acids long. This receptor was taken from a human donor in good health. Some clones in this sample may be carry-over from other donors' samples. The V gene is TRBV6-1, the J gene TRBJ2-5, with no clear D. Source material: PBMCs. CDR3 DNA: TGTGCCAGCAGTGAAGTCGTCCGATCGGTCCAAGAGACCCAGTACTTC. The encoded protein is CASSEVVRSVQETQYF.